Given below is one T cell receptor (beta chain) in context. This clonotype was observed a handful of times. Its antigen specificity is not known. Per-nucleotide qualities are absent, and no much larger clonotype sits a single base away. These data are taken from a study of blood T cells in healthy people across ages (dated by TCRdb to between 2014 and 2017). At the level of the whole study: In model experiments, roughly one uniquely barcoded TCR beta cDNA molecule per two T cells was captured by template switching. The study measured age-related changes in TCR beta repertoire diversity using deep sequencing normalized with unique cDNA molecular identifiers. The donors were split into four age groups: young (average around 16 years), middle-aged (roughly 42), aged (roughly 68) and long-lived (over 80). To avoid experimental bias, donors of different ages were randomly spread across the sequencing lanes. Using the same blood draw, the study looked at two additional independent replicas of 1 million unique cDNA reads for two donors, one aged 18 to 30 and the other aged 80 or older. Summary of the overall study and its limitations: Bulk unsorted PBMC profiling prevented conclusive comparison of naive and antigen-experienced compartments. Estimates of total diversity from one million sequenced T cells were regarded as lower bounds and underestimates. The percentage of naive T cells measured by flow cytometry correlated strongly with observed TCR beta diversity. The CMV infection status of donors was not known, potentially confounding age-related changes in expanded clonotypes. Observed TCR beta diversity per million T cells fell roughly linearly with age, and a significant reduction was already apparent by age approximately 40. The long-lived group showed more naive CD4+ T cells, fewer expanded clones and increased TCR diversity than the aged group, suggesting age selection.

The donors were around 39 Caucasian individuals from Russia, aged roughly 6 to 90 years, who were systemically healthy. Each donor gave roughly 11 milliliters of peripheral blood, drawn into EDTA-treated Vacutainer tubes. PBMCs were isolated by Ficoll-Paque density-gradient centrifugation, with at least 6.5 million obtained per sample. Trizol reagent was used to extract total RNA from PBMCs, with at least 5 micrograms per sample. For every donor, flow cytometry on a PBMC aliquot measured the percentage of naive CD45RAhigh/CD27high T cells. The V end loses 4 bases and the J end loses 2 bases, and a stretch of 13 bases separates them. The CDR3 runs 15 amino acids, cysteine and phenylalanine included. Left in the record is the CDR3 DNA by itself, 45 bases read in frame from the first base. As encoded in the germline V gene, CDR1 is SGHDN while CDR2 is FVKESK. Preparation of the library involved 5' RACE. Sequencing was carried out with an Illumina HiSeq 2500. The second PCR ran for about 6 to 12 cycles and used a J-beta primer mix along with a sample-barcoded 5' primer. Each TCR beta cDNA molecule received a unique molecular identifier from a template-switch 5' adaptor carrying 12 random nucleotides. Each sample yielded at least 2.5 million CDR3-containing paired-end reads. First-strand cDNA synthesis was performed from all RNA using the Mint cDNA synthesis kit, with priming by a TRBC-specific oligonucleotide. All cDNA was treated with uracil-DNA glycosylase and then went through a first 18-cycle PCR with the universal primers M1SS and BC2_uni_R. On the study's bioinformatics: Each sample was normalized by randomly selecting 1 million high-quality reads, each carrying a distinct molecular identifier. Instead of being binned into consensus sequences, reads with shared molecular identifiers were discarded. MiTCR, run with a Q25 quality threshold and the strictest error-elimination algorithm, handled CDR3 identification, clonotype clustering and error correction. A nonparametric unseen species model with Euler transformation was used to estimate a lower bound on total TCR beta diversity. TCRdb reprocessed the public reads (quality trimming at Q25 with fastp, clone calling with MiXCR) and kept in-frame beta chains. Each CDR3 protein appears once, grouped with its most common genes and DNA. These V and J calls derive from TCRdb rather than the authors' analysis. Recorded for this sample are under 2,000,000 distinct CDR3 sequences; around 48% of them occurred a single time. Around 2.1% of the sample is in the top ten clones.

Source material: blood. This TCR was recovered from a woman aged 40 to 50 in good health. This receptor chain uses TRBV14 and TRBJ2-3, and the D gene may be TRBD1, 5 bases matching. CDR3 region: CASSPTVRDTDTQYF. DNA sequence: TGTGCCAGCAGCCCGACAGTCAGGGACACAGATACGCAGTATTTT.